The subject of this entry is one TCR beta chain. The antigen remains unidentified. The CDR3 is made up of 14 amino acids. Trimming took off 4 bases at V and 2 bases at J, with 13 bases between the two ends. Germline lookup yields CDR1 SGHRS and CDR2 YFSETQ. Donors consisted of healthy bone marrow donors. The record originates from a study of cytomegalovirus exposure and HLA in healthy donors. The PCR was carried out with 60 Vbeta primers and 13 Jbeta primers. Measured with immunoSEQ multiplex PCR; TCRdb has only the in-frame clones, and not every one. The sample has 150,000 to 200,000 clones, about 80% seen once. Findings of the study overall: Data from an earlier analysis indicated that most TCR beta V segments were productive either about 87% or about 30% of the time. Presence/absence analyses treated sequencing depth as roughly uniform across donors. Common viral pathogens seemed, in a later analysis, to connect with several of the most significant clusters.

The sample was PBMCs. The chain joins TRBV5-1 to TRBJ2-7; the D gene is possibly TRBD2 (5 bases). The sequence came from a man in his forties or fifties in good health and CMV-seronegative. DNA for the CDR3: TGCGCCAGCAGCCTGAGGGTGGGCACCTACGAGCAGTACTTC. It codes for CASSLRVGTYEQYF.